This T cell receptor beta chain was recorded in a study of cytomegalovirus exposure and HLA in healthy donors. Study information: Assignment to the Caucasian-associated ancestry cluster applied to around 76% of the approximately 420 genotyped donors.

A note on this clone: Its antigen is not identified.

CDR1 is MNHEY, CDR2 SVGAGI, per germline. The CDR3 contains 14 residues. V lost 0 bases and J 5 bases, leaving 10 bases between the germline ends. General study results and limits: Despite most TCR sequences being rare, some public TCRs occurred in many donors. Around 18,000 TCR beta sequences were associated with HLA alleles at 0.05 false discovery rate in a later analysis.

Primers: 60 Vbeta forward and 13 Jbeta reverse. Original data processing: In a later analysis, 10 million to 11 million of 60 million to 80 million unique beta chains occurred in at least two donors. Produced via immunoSEQ multiplex PCR; TCRdb's table is partial and in-frame only. That table is the source of V, J and clone size, and D and trimming were worked out from the DNA. The data show about 120,000 clones, around 80% seen once. What was sequenced was PBMCs. This receptor was identified in a young man in good health and CMV-seropositive. J is TRBJ2-5 and V is TRBV6-5, with D possibly TRBD2 on 6 matching bases. The CDR3: CASSYSSGDETQYF. The CDR3 DNA is TGTGCCAGCAGTTACTCGTCGGGGGATGAGACCCAGTACTTC.